This is a list of T cell receptor beta chains from one sample in a study of neoadjuvant nivolumab and ipilimumab in lung cancer. Using immunoSEQ multiplex PCR, the repertoire was profiled, and TCRdb retains in-frame clones only, with some absent. Here the sample spans tens of thousands of clones, roughly 91% being singletons. The material was blood, obtained before neoadjuvant nivolumab, alone or with ipilimumab. The receptors here all came from an adult with non-small cell lung cancer. Some clones in this sample may be carry-over from other donors' samples. Each CDR3 is given with its conserved first and last residue. The D gene is left open where the match is weak.

length,D,V,J,CDR3,DNA
16,TRBD1,TRBV4-1,TRBJ1-4,CASSQSQGATNEKLFF,TGCGCCAGCAGCCAATCGCAGGGGGCAACTAATGAAAAACTGTTTTTT
14,TRBD1,TRBV9,TRBJ2-5,CASSGTGVGKTQYF,TGTGCCAGCAGCGGGACAGGGGTAGGAAAGACCCAGTACTTC
12,-,TRBV9,TRBJ2-3,CASSVGSDTQYF,TGTGCCAGCAGCGTAGGGAGCGATACGCAGTATTTT
13,-,TRBV7-6,TRBJ2-1,CASSSDSNGEQFF,TGTGCCAGCAGCTCCGACTCAAACGGGGAGCAGTTCTTC
14,-,TRBV7-9,TRBJ1-5,CASSSLGSNQPQHF,TGTGCCAGCAGCTCTCTAGGGAGCAATCAGCCCCAGCATTTT
14,-,TRBV10-3,TRBJ2-5,CAISEQRGQETQYF,TGTGCCATCAGTGAGCAAAGGGGGCAAGAGACCCAGTACTTC
19,-,TRBV18,TRBJ2-2,CASSSIMHKLSANTGELFF,TGTGCCAGCTCATCCATCATGCACAAGCTCTCCGCGAACACCGGGGAGCTGTTTTTT
15,-,TRBV18,TRBJ2-6,CASSPQGPGANVLTF,TGTGCCAGCTCACCACAGGGACCTGGGGCCAACGTCCTGACTTTC
14,TRBD1,TRBV10-3,TRBJ1-2,CAISESSQGFGYTF,TGTGCCATCAGTGAGTCGTCACAGGGGTTTGGCTACACCTTC
12,-,TRBV21-1,TRBJ2-3,CASSASTDTQYF,TGTGCCAGCAGTGCTAGCACAGATACGCAGTATTTT
12,-,TRBV10-3,TRBJ2-3,CATGDLTDTQYF,TGTGCCACTGGGGACCTCACAGATACGCAGTATTTT
13,-,TRBV27,TRBJ2-5,CASSLRDQETQYF,TGTGCCAGCAGTTTGAGAGATCAAGAGACCCAGTACTTC
11,-,TRBV19,TRBJ1-2,CASTRGGGYTF,TGTGCCAGTACGAGGGGAGGCGGCTACACCTTC
15,TRBD2,TRBV5-4,TRBJ2-3,CASSSAAGNSDTQYF,TGTGCCAGCAGCTCGGCAGCGGGAAACTCAGATACGCAGTATTTT
16,TRBD1,TRBV7-8,TRBJ1-5,CASSPGDRGYNQPQHF,TGTGCCAGCAGCCCAGGGGACAGGGGGTACAATCAGCCCCAGCATTTT
14,-,TRBV9,TRBJ2-7,CASSVDIGAYEQYF,TGTGCCAGCAGCGTAGATATAGGGGCCTACGAGCAGTACTTC
19,-,TRBV5-4,TRBJ2-7,CASSPSGDHKGVSSYEQYF,TGTGCCAGCAGCCCGAGTGGGGACCATAAGGGGGTTAGCTCCTACGAGCAGTACTTC
14,-,TRBV6-1,TRBJ2-5,CASSEGTAGETQYF,TGTGCCAGCAGTGAAGGGACAGCTGGGGAGACCCAGTACTTC
13,TRBD1,TRBV15,TRBJ1-4,CATSRQGEEKLFF,TGTGCCACCAGTAGACAGGGGGAAGAAAAACTGTTTTTT
12,-,TRBV5-1,TRBJ2-1,CASSLEVSEQFF,TGCGCCAGCAGCTTGGAAGTGAGTGAGCAGTTCTTC
15,-,TRBV9,TRBJ2-1,CASSVAQDPYNEQFF,TGTGCCAGCAGCGTAGCACAGGATCCCTACAATGAGCAGTTCTTC
11,TRBD1,TRBV30,TRBJ2-7,CAWSGQGDKYF,TGTGCCTGGAGTGGACAGGGGGATAAGTACTTC